This T cell receptor beta chain originates from a study of cytomegalovirus exposure and HLA in healthy donors. Findings of the study overall: Relative to equally common others, HLA-associated TCR beta chains showed greater clonal expansion in a later analysis. In an earlier analysis, in about 530 donors, most V segments appeared productive either ~87% or ~30% of the time. Association of a missense DCLRE1C variant with TCR beta V- and J-gene trimming was reported in a later analysis.

Unrecorded immune exposures were likely, despite nominal health at sampling. The ends were cut back, 0 bases at V and 3 bases at J, with 5 bases in the middle. CDR1 and CDR2 (germline): LGHNA, YNFKEQ. This CDR3 has 13 amino acids. Amplification used 60 Vbeta primers and 13 Jbeta primers. This table comes from immunoSEQ multiplex PCR, and its TCRdb copy is limited to in-frame clones, with some not included. This sample yields about 170,000 clones, of which roughly 81% are seen a single time; approximately 2.3% belongs to the top ten. This clone was seen only a few times. What it binds is unknown. Sequenced material: PBMCs. This chain uses TRBV4-2 with TRBJ1-2; D not resolved. The source is a man in his late teens or twenties in good health and CMV-seropositive. CDR3 nucleotide sequence: TGTGCCAGCAGCCAAGAATCCGACTATGGCTACACCTTC. It is translated as CASSQESDYGYTF.